Sequencing of this TCR beta chain was carried out in a study of yellow fever vaccine responses in identical twins. The study, taken as a whole, reports: In identical twins, vaccine T cell responses appeared partly shared and partly individual.

The V end was cut by 2 bases, the J end by 0 bases, with 14 bases between. Germline CDR1 and CDR2: KGHSH and LQKENI. This CDR3 spans 16 amino acids. MiXCR was run by TCRdb on the RT-PCR reads, yielding one entry per CDR3 protein. The data show about 4,700 distinct CDR3 sequences, just under 90% seen once. Details on this clonotype: Its target is not known.

This chain connects TRBV18 to TRBJ2-7; D gene unclear. The receptor comes from a woman younger than 35 who received the yellow fever vaccine. The starting material was T cells from blood (PBMCs), unsorted or a sorted subset (not recorded which), obtained before or after yellow fever vaccination (not recorded which). CDR3 residues: CASSPGPRSFSYEQYF. The CDR3 nucleotides read TGTGCCAGCTCACCAGGTCCCAGGTCGTTCTCCTACGAGCAGTACTTC.